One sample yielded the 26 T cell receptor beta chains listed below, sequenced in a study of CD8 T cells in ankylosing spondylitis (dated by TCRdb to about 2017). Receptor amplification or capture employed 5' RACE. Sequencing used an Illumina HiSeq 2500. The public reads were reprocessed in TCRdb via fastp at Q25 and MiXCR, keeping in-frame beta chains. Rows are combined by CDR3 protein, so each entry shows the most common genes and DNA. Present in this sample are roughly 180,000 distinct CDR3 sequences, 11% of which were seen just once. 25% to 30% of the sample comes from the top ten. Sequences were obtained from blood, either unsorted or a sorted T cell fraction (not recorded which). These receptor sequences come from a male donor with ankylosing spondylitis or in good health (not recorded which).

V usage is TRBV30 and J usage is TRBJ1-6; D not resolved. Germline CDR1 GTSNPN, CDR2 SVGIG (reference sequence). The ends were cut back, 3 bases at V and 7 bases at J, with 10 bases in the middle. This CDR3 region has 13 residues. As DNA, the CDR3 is TGTGCCTGGAGATTCAACGGAAATTCACCCCTCCACTTT. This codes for CAWRFNGNSPLHF.

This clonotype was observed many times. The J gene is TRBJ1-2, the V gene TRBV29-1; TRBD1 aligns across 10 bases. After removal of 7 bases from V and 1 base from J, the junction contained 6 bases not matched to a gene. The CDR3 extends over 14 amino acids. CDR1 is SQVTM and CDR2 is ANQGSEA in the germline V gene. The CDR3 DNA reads TGCAGCGGCGGACAGGGGGAAGGTAACTATGGCTACACCTTC. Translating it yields CSGGQGEGNYGYTF.

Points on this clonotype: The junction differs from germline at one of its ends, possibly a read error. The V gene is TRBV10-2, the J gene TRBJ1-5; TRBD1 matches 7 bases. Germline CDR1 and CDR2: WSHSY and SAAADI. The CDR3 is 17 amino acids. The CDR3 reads CASTEFRTGRVNQPQHF. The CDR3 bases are TGCGCCAGCACTGAGTTCCGGACAGGTAGGGTAAATCAGCCCCAGCATTTT.

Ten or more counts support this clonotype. CDR3 bases: TGTGCCAGCAGCCAACAATCCGGCGGCCGAGGCTACACCTTC. This encodes CASSQQSGGRGYTF. The J gene is TRBJ1-2, the V gene TRBV3-1; no clear D gene. The germline V gene has CDR1 LGHDT and CDR2 YNNKEL (reference sequence). This CDR3 has 14 residues. The V end lost 2 bases, the J end lost 8 bases, and 15 bases lay between the germline ends.

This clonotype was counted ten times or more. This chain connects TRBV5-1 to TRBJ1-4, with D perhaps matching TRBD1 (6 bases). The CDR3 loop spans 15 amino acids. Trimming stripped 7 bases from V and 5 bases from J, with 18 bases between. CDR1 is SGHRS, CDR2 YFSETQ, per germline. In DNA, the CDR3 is TGCGCCAGCGGGGACGCACAGGGTGGGAATGAAAAACTGTTTTTT. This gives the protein CASGDAQGGNEKLFF.

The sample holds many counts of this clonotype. The CDR3 loop reads CSASGTGQKDTQYF. The CDR3 DNA sequence: TGCAGTGCTTCCGGGACAGGACAGAAGGATACGCAGTATTTT. The chain joins TRBV20-1 to TRBJ2-3; TRBD1 matches 8 bases. The V and J ends lost 5 bases and 6 bases, in that order; junction bases with no gene match: 10. CDR1 and CDR2 (germline): DFQATT, SNEGSKA (reference sequence). The CDR3 totals 14 residues.

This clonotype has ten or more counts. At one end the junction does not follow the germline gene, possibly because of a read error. The CDR3 DNA follows: TGCAGTGCTGAGGAACTTATAGGGGTAAATCAGCCCCAGCTTTTT. It translates to CSAEELIGVNQPQLF. The chain uses TRBV20-1 and TRBJ1-5; D possibly corresponds to TRBD1 (5 bases). The length of the CDR3 is 15 residues. Germline assignment: CDR1 DFQATT and CDR2 SNEGSKA (reference sequence).

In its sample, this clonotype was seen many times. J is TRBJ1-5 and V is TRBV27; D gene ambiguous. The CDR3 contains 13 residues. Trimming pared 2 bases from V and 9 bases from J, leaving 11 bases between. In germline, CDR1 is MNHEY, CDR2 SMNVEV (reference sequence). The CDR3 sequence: CASSLEAERPQHF. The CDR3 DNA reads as TGTGCCAGCAGTTTAGAAGCCGAAAGGCCCCAGCATTTT.

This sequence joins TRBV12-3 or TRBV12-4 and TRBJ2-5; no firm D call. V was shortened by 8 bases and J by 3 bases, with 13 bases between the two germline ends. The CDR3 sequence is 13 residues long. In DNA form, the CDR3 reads TGTGCCAGCGGAACCTCCGCCGAAGAGACCCAGTACTTC. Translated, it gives CASGTSAEETQYF.

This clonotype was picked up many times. The DNA for the CDR3 is TGTGCCAGCATTCAGGGAGGGAACACTGAAGCTTTCTTT. This encodes CASIQGGNTEAFF. The chain links TRBV6-5 to TRBJ1-1; weak D call: TRBD1 (5 bases). The CDR3 totals 13 residues. Germline-derived CDR1 and CDR2 are MNHEY and SVGAGI. Trimming pared 7 bases from V and 1 base from J, leaving 10 bases between.

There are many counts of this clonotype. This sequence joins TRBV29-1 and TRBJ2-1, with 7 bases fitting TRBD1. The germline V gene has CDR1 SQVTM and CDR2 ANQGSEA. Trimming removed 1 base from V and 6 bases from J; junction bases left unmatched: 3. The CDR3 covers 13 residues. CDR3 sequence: CSVEGTGLNEQFF. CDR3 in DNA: TGCAGCGTTGAAGGGACAGGTCTCAATGAGCAGTTCTTC.

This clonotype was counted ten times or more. As DNA, the CDR3 is TGTGCCAGCAGCGTTAGCGGAACCGGGGGCGAGCAGTACTTC. Protein product: CASSVSGTGGEQYF. This sequence joins TRBV9 and TRBJ2-7, with a tentative D call TRBD2 (6 bases). The CDR3 is made up of 14 amino acids. The V gene lost 2 bases and the J gene lost 6 bases, with 15 bases spanning the gap. Per germline, CDR1 SGDLS and CDR2 YYNGEE.

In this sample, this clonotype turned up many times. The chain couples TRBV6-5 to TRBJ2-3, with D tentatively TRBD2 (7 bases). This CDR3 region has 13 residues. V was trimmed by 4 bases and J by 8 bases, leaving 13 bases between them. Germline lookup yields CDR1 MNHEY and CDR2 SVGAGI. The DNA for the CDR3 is TGTGCCAGCAGTTGGGGGGCGGGGGCTACGCAGTATTTT. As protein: CASSWGAGATQYF.

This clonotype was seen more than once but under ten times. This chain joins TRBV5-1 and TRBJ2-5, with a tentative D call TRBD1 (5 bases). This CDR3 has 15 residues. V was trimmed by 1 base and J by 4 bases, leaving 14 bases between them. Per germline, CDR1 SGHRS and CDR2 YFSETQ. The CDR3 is CASSLQSITGETQYF. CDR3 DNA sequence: TGCGCCAGCAGCTTGCAATCGATAACAGGAGAGACCCAGTACTTC. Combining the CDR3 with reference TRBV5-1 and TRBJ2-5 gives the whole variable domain KAGVTQTPRYLIKTRGQQVTLSCSPISGHRSVSWYQQTPGQGLQFLFEYFSETQRNKGNFPGRFSGRQFSNSRSEMNVSTLELGDSALYLCASSLQSITGETQYFGPGTRLLVL.

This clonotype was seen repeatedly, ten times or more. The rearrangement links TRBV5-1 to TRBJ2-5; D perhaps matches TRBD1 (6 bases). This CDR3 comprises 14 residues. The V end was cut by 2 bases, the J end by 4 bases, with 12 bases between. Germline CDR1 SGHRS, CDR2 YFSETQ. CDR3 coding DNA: TGCGCCAGCAGCTTACAGGGAAGTGGAGAGACCCAGTACTTC. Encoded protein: CASSLQGSGETQYF.

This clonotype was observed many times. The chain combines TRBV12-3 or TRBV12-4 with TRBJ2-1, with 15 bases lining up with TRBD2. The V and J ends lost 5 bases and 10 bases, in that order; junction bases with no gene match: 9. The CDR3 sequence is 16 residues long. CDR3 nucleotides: TGTGCCAGCAGTCCGGGACTAGCGGGAGGCCTTTTGGAGCAGTTCTTC. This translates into CASSPGLAGGLLEQFF.

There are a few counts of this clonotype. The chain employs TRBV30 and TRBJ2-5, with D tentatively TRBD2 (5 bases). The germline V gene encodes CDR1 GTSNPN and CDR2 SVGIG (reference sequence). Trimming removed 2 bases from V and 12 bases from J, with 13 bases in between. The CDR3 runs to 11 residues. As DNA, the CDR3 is TGTGCCTGGAGTCAAGACTCGGAGGAGTACTTC. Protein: CAWSQDSEEYF. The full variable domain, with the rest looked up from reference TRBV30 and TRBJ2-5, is SQTIHQWPATLVQPVGSPLSLECTVEGTSNPNLYWYRQAAGRGLQLLFYSVGIGQISSEVPQNLSASRPQDRQFILSSKKLLLSDSGFYLCAWSQDSEEYFGPGTRLLVL.

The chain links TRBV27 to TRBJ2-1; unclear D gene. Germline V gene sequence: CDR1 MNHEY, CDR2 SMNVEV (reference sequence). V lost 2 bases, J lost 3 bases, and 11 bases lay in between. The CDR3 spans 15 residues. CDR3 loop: CASSLLSTFYNEQFF. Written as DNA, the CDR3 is TGTGCCAGCAGTTTACTCAGCACGTTCTACAATGAGCAGTTCTTC.

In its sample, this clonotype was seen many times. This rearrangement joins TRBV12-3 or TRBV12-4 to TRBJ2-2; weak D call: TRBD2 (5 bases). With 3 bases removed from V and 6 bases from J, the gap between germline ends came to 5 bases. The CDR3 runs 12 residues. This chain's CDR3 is CASSFSAGELFF. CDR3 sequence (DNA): TGTGCCAGCAGTTTTAGCGCCGGGGAGCTGTTTTTT.

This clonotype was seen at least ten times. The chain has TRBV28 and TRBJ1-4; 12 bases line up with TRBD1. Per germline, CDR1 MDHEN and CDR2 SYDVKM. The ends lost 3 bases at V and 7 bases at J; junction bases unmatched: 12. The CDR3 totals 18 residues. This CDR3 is CASSLAGTGGMWGEKLFF. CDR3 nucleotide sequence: TGTGCCAGCAGTTTGGCCGGGACAGGGGGCATGTGGGGTGAAAAACTGTTTTTT. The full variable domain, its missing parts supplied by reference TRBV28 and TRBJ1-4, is DVKVTQSSRYLVKRTGEKVFLECVQDMDHENMFWYRQDPGLGLRLIYFSYDVKMKEKGDIPEGYSVSREKKERFSLILESASTNQTSMYLCASSLAGTGGMWGEKLFFGSGTQLSVL.

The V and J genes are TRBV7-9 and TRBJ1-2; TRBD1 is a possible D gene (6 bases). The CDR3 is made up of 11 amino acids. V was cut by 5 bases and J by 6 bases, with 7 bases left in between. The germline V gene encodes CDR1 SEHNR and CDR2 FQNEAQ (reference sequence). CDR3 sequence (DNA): TGTGCCAGCAGCGGGACAAATGGCTACACCTTC. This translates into CASSGTNGYTF.

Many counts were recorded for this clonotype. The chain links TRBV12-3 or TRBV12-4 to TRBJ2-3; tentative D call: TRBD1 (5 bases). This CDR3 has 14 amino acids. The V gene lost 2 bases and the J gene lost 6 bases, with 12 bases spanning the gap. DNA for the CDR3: TGTGCCAGCAGTTTACGGACACCTGGGGATACGCAGTATTTT. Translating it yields CASSLRTPGDTQYF.

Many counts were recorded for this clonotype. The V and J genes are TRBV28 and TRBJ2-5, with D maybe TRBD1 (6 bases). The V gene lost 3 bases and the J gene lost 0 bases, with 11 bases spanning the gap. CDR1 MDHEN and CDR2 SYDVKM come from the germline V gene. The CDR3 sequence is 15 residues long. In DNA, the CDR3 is TGTGCCAGCAGTTTGGGTGACAGGAACCAAGAGACCCAGTACTTC. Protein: CASSLGDRNQETQYF.

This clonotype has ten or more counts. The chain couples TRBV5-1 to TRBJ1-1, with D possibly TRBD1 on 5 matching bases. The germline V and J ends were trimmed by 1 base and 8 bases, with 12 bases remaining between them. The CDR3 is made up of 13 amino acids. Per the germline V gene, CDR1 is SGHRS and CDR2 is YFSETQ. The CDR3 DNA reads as TGCGCCAGCAGCTTGAGAGGGACCCCAGAAGCTTTCTTT. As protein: CASSLRGTPEAFF.

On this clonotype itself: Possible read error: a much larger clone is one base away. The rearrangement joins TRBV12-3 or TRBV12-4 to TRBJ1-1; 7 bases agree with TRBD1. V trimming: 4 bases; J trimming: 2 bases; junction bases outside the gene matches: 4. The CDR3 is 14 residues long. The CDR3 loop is CASSSGQINTEAFF. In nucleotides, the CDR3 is TGTGCCAGCAGTTCGGGACAGATAAACACTGAAGCTTTCTTT.

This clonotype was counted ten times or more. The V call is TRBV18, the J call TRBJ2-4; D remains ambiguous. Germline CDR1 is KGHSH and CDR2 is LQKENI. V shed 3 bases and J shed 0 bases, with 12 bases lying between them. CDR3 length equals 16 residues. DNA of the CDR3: TGTGCCAGCTCACCTTCGGTATTACTAGCCAAAAACATTCAGTACTTC. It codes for CASSPSVLLAKNIQYF.